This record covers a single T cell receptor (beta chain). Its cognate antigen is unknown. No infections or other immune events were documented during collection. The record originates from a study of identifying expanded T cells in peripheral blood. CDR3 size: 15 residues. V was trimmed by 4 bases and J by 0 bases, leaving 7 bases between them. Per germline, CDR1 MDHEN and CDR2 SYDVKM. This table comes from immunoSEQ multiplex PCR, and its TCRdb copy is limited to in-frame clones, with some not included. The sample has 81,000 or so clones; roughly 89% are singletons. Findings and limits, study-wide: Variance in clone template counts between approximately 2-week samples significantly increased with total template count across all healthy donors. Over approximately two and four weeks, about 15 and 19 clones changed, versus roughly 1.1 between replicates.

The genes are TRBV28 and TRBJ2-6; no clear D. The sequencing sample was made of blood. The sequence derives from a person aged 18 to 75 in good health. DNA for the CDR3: TGTGCCAGCAGTTCTGCCTACTCTGGGGCCAACGTCCTGACTTTC. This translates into CASSSAYSGANVLTF.